The next 27 T cell receptor beta chains were all read from a single sample in a study of CD4 and CD8 cells across lung adenocarcinoma regions. TCRdb recomputed calls from the PCR reads with MiXCR, one row per CDR3 protein. The repertoire holds 4,900 or so distinct CDR3 sequences, 55% to 70% seen once, with approximately 15% in the top ten. Sequences were obtained from CD4+ T cells from the center of a lung tumor. The receptors shown here come from a male donor with lung adenocarcinoma. The CD4 and CD8 labels of this study may be unreliable.

Worth noting for this clonotype: The junction departs from the called germline gene at one end, perhaps through a read error. J is TRBJ2-3 and V is TRBV7-7; weak D call: TRBD2 (7 bases). Germline V gene lookup returns CDR1 SSHAT and CDR2 FNYEAQ (reference sequence). The CDR3 is 15 residues long. CDR3 sequence (DNA): TGTGCTAGCGGCTTAGGGGGGGGCGAATCAGAGACGCAGTATTTC. This encodes CASGLGGGESETQYF.

In regard to this clonotype: A junction end diverges from the germline sequence, so it may reflect a read error. The chain carries TRBV30 and TRBJ2-1; D remains unclear. Germline values: CDR1 GTSNPN, CDR2 SVGIG (reference sequence). The CDR3 spans 23 residues. The DNA of the CDR3 is TGTGCCTGGCCTCAACTTCTTTCTTTACTCCAGATTCCTCGGAGCCTTGAACATGCTAAAGTACACTGG. It encodes CAWPQLLSLLQIPRSLEHAKVHW.

The V and J genes are TRBV12-3 or TRBV12-4 and TRBJ2-3; a possible D gene is TRBD1 (6 bases). Judging by the DNA end, TRBJ2-7 fits better; the J call may be wrong. The CDR3 loop spans 12 amino acids. CDR3: CASSLYRVEQYF. The CDR3 nucleotides are TGTGCCAGCAGTTTATACAGGGTCGAGCAGTACTTC.

This clonotype qualifies as hyperexpanded (1% or more). The chain employs TRBV6-1 and TRBJ2-1; 10 bases align to TRBD2. Germline trimming cut 5 bases from V and 2 bases from J; bases unmatched to any gene: 3. This CDR3 contains 15 residues. Per the germline V gene, CDR1 is MNHNS and CDR2 is SASEGT. This CDR3 is CASSRTSGPYNEQFF. CDR3 nucleotides: TGTGCCAGCAGTCGGACTAGCGGTCCCTACAATGAGCAGTTCTTC.

The chain carries TRBV4-1 and TRBJ2-1; 7 nucleotides agree with TRBD2. CDR1 and CDR2 from the germline V gene are MGHRA and YSYEKL. This CDR3 is 13 amino acids long. V shed 0 bases and J 15 bases; nucleotides not matched to a gene: 8. The DNA for the CDR3 is TGCGCCAGCAGCCAAGATTACGAGGGGAGGGCGTTCTTC. Translated, it gives CASSQDYEGRAFF.

This clonotype was seen just once. The CDR3 region has the DNA TGTGCCAGCTTGCGACAGATGAACACCGGGGAGCTGTTTTTT. Protein sequence: CASLRQMNTGELFF. V and J are TRBV12-3 or TRBV12-4 and TRBJ2-2, with D perhaps matching TRBD1 (5 bases). CDR3 length: 14 residues. Trimming removed 8 bases at V and 1 base at J, with 11 bases between.

Comments on this clonotype: One end of the junction fails to match germline, which may point to a read error. The chain is built from TRBV5-1 and TRBJ2-2; 7 bases line up with TRBD1. CDR1 and CDR2 from the germline V gene are SGHRS and YFSETQ. This CDR3 comprises 16 residues. In nucleotides, the CDR3 is TGCGCCAGCAGCTCCGCACGACAGGGCAACAGCGGGGAGCTGTTTTTT. Translated: CASSSARQGNSGELFF.

The chain recombines TRBV6-1 with TRBJ2-1; D possibly matches TRBD1 or TRBD2 (6 bases each). CDR3 size: 14 residues. The ends were cut back, 11 bases at V and 0 bases at J, with 14 bases in the middle. Germline values: CDR1 MNHNS, CDR2 SASEGT. The CDR3 sequence is CALDGGYSYNEQFF. The CDR3, as DNA: TGTGCCCTCGACGGGGGCTACTCCTACAATGAGCAGTTCTTC.

The DNA of the CDR3 is TGTGCCAGCAGCAGGGGCCCGAACTATGGCTACACCTTC. Its protein is CASSRGPNYGYTF. The chain joins TRBV6-1 to TRBJ1-2, with D tentatively TRBD1 (6 bases). This CDR3 is built from 13 residues. Per germline, CDR1 MNHNS and CDR2 SASEGT. Trimming pared 6 bases from V and 2 bases from J, leaving 10 bases between.

This clonotype was observed a few times. J is TRBJ1-4 and V is TRBV28; 9 positions match TRBD1. CDR1 and CDR2 from the germline V gene are MDHEN and SYDVKM. The CDR3 extends over 20 amino acids. Trimming removed 7 bases from V and 3 bases from J; junction bases left unmatched: 21. DNA for the CDR3: TGTGCCAGCACCGACGACGCCGGGACAGGGCTCCGAAATCCTAATGAAAAACTGTTTTTT. Translation gives CASTDDAGTGLRNPNEKLFF.

The rearrangement links TRBV6-1 to TRBJ2-1; the D is unclear. The assigned J gene may be wrong: the sequence end matches TRBJ2-2 better. Germline CDR1 is MNHNS and CDR2 is SASEGT. CDR3 length equals 14 residues. The CDR3 bases are TGTGCCAGCAGTGAACACAGACTGGTATATGAGCTGTTTTTT. Encoded protein: CASSEHRLVYELFF.

This clonotype has a handful of counts. The chain employs TRBV6-1 and TRBJ1-2; possibly TRBD1 for D (6 bases). V lost 5 bases, J lost 6 bases, and 10 bases lay in between. Germline V gene lookup returns CDR1 MNHNS and CDR2 SASEGT. The CDR3 is made up of 12 amino acids. CDR3 in DNA: TGTGCCAGCAGTCCTACAGGGAATGGCTACACCTTC. Its protein is CASSPTGNGYTF.

Concerning this clonotype itself: The junction does not match germline at one end; this may be a read error. This sequence joins TRBV11-2 and TRBJ1-1; D ambiguous. CDR1 and CDR2 (germline): SGHAT, FQNNGV. The CDR3 runs 13 residues. This chain's CDR3 is CASSLELSTESSF. Written as DNA, the CDR3 is TGTGCCAGCAGCTTAGAACTAAGCACCGAATCTTCCTTC.

The V call is TRBV7-8, the J call TRBJ2-4, with TRBD2 identical over 9 bases. The CDR3 has 14 amino acids. CDR1 and CDR2 (germline): SGHVS, FQNEAQ. The junction had 8 bases not matched to a gene; V was cut back by 1 base and J by 13 bases. The CDR3 loop reads CASSLVQREVEQYF. The CDR3 DNA is TGTGCCAGCAGCTTAGTTCAGCGGGAGGTTGAGCAGTACTTC. The variable domain in full, completed from reference TRBV7-8 and TRBJ2-4, reads GAGVSQSPRYKVAKRGQDVALRCDPISGHVSLFWYQQALGQGPEFLTYFQNEAQLDKSGLPSDRFFAERPEGSVSTLKIQRTQQEDSAVYLCASSLVQREVEQYFGAGTRLSVL.

The chain carries TRBV11-2 and TRBJ2-1; 9 bases line up with TRBD2. The length of the CDR3 is 17 residues. V trimming: 3 bases; J trimming: 2 bases; junction bases outside the gene matches: 8. CDR1 is SGHAT, CDR2 FQNNGV, per germline. As DNA, the CDR3 is TGTGCCAGCAGCTTTACTAGCGGGTTACCTACCTACAATGAGCAGTTCTTC. This encodes CASSFTSGLPTYNEQFF.

This rearrangement joins TRBV7-2 to TRBJ2-5, with D perhaps given as TRBD1 or TRBD2 (6 bases each). The DNA end is a closer match to TRBJ2-1, so the J assignment may be wrong. This CDR3 has 13 amino acids. Germline lookup yields CDR1 SGHTA and CDR2 FQGNSA. This CDR3 reads CASSSPKGGEQFF. CDR3 nucleotide sequence: TGTGCCAGCAGCTCCCCGAAGGGGGGTGAGCAGTTCTTC.

The rearrangement joins TRBV10-1 to TRBJ2-3; D is tentatively TRBD1 or TRBD2 (5 bases each). The J call is in doubt because the DNA end fits TRBJ2-4 better. CDR3 length: 15 amino acids. Germline V lookup: CDR1 WNHNN, CDR2 SYGVQD (reference sequence). DNA of the CDR3: TGCGCCAGCAGACCGGGGCTGGGAGCCAAAGATATTCAGTACTTC. This gives the protein CASRPGLGAKDIQYF.

The chain couples TRBV4-3 to TRBJ1-2; 8 nucleotides match TRBD1. V lost 4 bases and J lost 1; bases outside the gene matches: 5. There are 15 residues in the CDR3. In germline, CDR1 is LGHNA, CDR2 YSLEER. The chain's CDR3 is CASSLLTGGNYGYTF. In DNA form, the CDR3 reads TGCGCCAGCAGCCTTTTAACAGGGGGTAACTATGGCTACACCTTC.

The V gene is TRBV7-2, the J gene TRBJ2-6; no clear D. The CDR3 covers 16 residues. The germline CDR1 and CDR2 sequences are SGHTA and FQGNSA. V shed 2 bases and J shed 2 bases, with 10 bases lying between them. The CDR3 bases are TGTGCCAGCAGCTTAAGTTCGGGTACTGGGGCCAACGTCCTGACTTTC. Amino acids: CASSLSSGTGANVLTF.

This clonotype came up a few times. V is TRBV3-1 and J is TRBJ2-5; no clear D. CDR1 is LGHDT, CDR2 YNNKEL, per germline (reference sequence). Trimming removed 5 bases at V and 5 bases at J, with 9 bases between. The CDR3 has 12 amino acids. The CDR3 reads CASSSYQETQYF. CDR3 in DNA: TGTGCCAGCAGCAGCTATCAGGAGACCCAGTACTTC.

On this clonotype: A much larger clone differs from this one at a single base, so this may be a read error. V and J are TRBV6-1 and TRBJ1-3; no definite D call. CDR3 length: 11 residues. Germline CDR1 and CDR2: MNHNS and SASEGT. V was pared by 2 bases and J by 7 bases, with 3 bases between. CDR3 region: CASSEYNTIYF. The CDR3 bases are TGTGCCAGCAGTGAATACAACACCATATATTTT.

By frequency in the sample, this clonotype is medium-sized. This chain uses TRBV6-1 with TRBJ1-2; D perhaps matches TRBD1 (5 bases). There are 13 residues in the CDR3. Germline loops: CDR1 MNHNS, CDR2 SASEGT. The V and J ends lost 8 bases and 3 bases respectively, with 13 bases between them. Here the CDR3 reads CASGRREDYGYTF. The DNA for the CDR3 is TGTGCCAGCGGGCGCAGGGAGGACTATGGCTACACCTTC.

The chain employs TRBV6-1 and TRBJ2-1; D remains unclear. The CDR3 loop spans 15 amino acids. Germline CDR1 MNHNS, CDR2 SASEGT. V was shortened by 4 bases and J by 9 bases, with 19 bases between the two germline ends. CDR3: CASSAGFSSYGEQFF. The CDR3 DNA reads as TGTGCCAGCAGTGCCGGCTTCAGCTCATATGGTGAGCAGTTCTTC.

This chain links TRBV27 with TRBJ2-3; 11 bases match TRBD2. The J call is in doubt because the DNA end fits TRBJ2-7 better. There are 15 residues in the CDR3. Germline V lookup: CDR1 MNHEY, CDR2 SMNVEV (reference sequence). CDR3 region: CASSLGTSGTETQYF. CDR3 DNA: TGTGCCAGCAGTTTAGGGACTAGCGGCACAGAGACGCAGTACTTC.

This clonotype is medium-sized within its sample. The rearrangement uses TRBV4-1 and TRBJ1-1; D not resolved. Germline lookup yields CDR1 MGHRA and CDR2 YSYEKL. This CDR3 is built from 14 residues. Trimming removed 4 bases from V and 3 bases from J, with 12 bases in between. This CDR3 is CASSRAAGDTEAFF. As DNA, the CDR3 is TGCGCCAGCAGCCGCGCGGCCGGGGACACTGAAGCTTTCTTT.

CDR3 nucleotide sequence: TGTGCCAGCAGTTCCTCCAGGGGCGGTGAAGAAAAACTGTTTTTT. Its protein is CASSSSRGGEEKLFF. The chain recombines TRBV12-3 or TRBV12-4 with TRBJ1-4, with a possible D match to TRBD1 (6 bases). The CDR3 length is 15 residues. The germline V and J ends were trimmed by 4 bases and 8 bases, with 17 bases remaining between them.

By sample share, this clonotype is medium-sized. The V call is TRBV6-1, the J call TRBJ1-1; D ambiguous. Germline CDR1 is MNHNS and CDR2 is SASEGT. Trimming took 5 bases from V and 5 from J, leaving 12 bases between them. This CDR3 region has 13 residues. CDR3 residues: CASSRGFETEAFF. As DNA, the CDR3 is TGTGCCAGCAGTCGAGGGTTTGAGACTGAAGCTTTCTTT.